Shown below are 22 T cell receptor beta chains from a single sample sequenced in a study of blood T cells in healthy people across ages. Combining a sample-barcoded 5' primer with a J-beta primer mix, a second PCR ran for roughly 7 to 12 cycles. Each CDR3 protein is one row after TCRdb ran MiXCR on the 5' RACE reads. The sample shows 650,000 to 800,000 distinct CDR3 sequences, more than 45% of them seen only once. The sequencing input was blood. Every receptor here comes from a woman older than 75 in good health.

The CDR3 here is CSVVEGNQPQHF. CDR3 coding DNA: TGCAGCGTTGTTGAGGGTAATCAGCCCCAGCATTTT. The chain employs TRBV29-1 and TRBJ1-5, with D unclear. The ends were cut back, 4 bases at V and 4 bases at J, with 8 bases in the middle. The CDR3 is made up of 12 amino acids. Germline assignment: CDR1 SQVTM and CDR2 ANQGSEA.

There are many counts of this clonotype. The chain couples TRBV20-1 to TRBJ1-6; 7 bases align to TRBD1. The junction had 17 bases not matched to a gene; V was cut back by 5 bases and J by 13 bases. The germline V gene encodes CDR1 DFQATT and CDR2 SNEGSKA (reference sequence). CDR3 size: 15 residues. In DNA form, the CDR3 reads TGCAGTGCTCAAGGGTCCCGACAGGGTTATTTCCCCCTCCACTTT. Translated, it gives CSAQGSRQGYFPLHF.

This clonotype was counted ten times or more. The DNA of the CDR3 is TGTGCCAGCAGTTACTCCAACAGGGGGGAGAACTCCTACGAGCAGTACTTC. Protein sequence: CASSYSNRGENSYEQYF. The chain links TRBV6-6 to TRBJ2-7; 8 positions agree with TRBD1. V lost 0 bases to trimming and J lost 0 bases; unmatched junction nucleotides: 7. The CDR3 has 17 residues. CDR1 and CDR2 from the germline V gene are MNHNY and SVGAGI (reference sequence).

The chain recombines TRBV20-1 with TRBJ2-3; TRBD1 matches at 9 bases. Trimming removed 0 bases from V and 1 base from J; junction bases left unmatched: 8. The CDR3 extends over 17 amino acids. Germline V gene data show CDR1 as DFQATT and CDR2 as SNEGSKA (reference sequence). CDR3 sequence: CSARDLDRDRGTDTQYF. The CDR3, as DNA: TGCAGTGCTAGAGATCTGGACCGGGACAGGGGCACAGATACGCAGTATTTT.

As DNA, the CDR3 is TGTGCCAGCAGCTTAATGGCTGCGGGCTACACCTTC. It is translated as CASSLMAAGYTF. The chain employs TRBV7-2 and TRBJ1-2; D is ambiguous. V was shortened by 2 bases and J by 8 bases, with 9 bases between the two germline ends. This CDR3 is 12 amino acids long. CDR1 and CDR2 (germline): SGHTA, FQGNSA.

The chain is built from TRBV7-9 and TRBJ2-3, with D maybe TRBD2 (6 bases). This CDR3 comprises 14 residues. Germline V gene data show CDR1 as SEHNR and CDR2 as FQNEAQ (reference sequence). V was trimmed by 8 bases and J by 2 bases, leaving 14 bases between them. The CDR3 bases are TGTGCCAGCCACCTAGGAGGGTTCACAGATACGCAGTATTTT. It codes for CASHLGGFTDTQYF.

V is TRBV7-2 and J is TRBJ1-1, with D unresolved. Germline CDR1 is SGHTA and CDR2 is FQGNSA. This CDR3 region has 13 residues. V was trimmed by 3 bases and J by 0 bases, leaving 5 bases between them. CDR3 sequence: CASSFTLNTEAFF. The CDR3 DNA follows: TGTGCCAGCAGCTTTACACTGAACACTGAAGCTTTCTTT.

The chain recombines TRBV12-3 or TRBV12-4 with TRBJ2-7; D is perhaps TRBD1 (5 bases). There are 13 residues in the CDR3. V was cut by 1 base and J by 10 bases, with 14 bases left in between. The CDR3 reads CASSLVGRSPQYF. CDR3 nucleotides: TGTGCCAGCAGTTTAGTGGGGCGAAGTCCCCAGTACTTC.

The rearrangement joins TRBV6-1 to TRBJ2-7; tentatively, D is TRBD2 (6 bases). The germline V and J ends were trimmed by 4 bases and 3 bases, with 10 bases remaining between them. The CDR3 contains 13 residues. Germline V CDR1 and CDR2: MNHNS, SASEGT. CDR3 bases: TGTGCCAGCAGTGCGGGGGTTATCTACGAGCAGTACTTC. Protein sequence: CASSAGVIYEQYF.

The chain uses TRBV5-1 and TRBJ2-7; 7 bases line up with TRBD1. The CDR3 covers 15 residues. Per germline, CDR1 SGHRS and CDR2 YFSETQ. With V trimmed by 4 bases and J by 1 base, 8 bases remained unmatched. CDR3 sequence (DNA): TGCGCCAGCAGCACCGGGACAGATTCTTCCTACGAGCAGTACTTC. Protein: CASSTGTDSSYEQYF.

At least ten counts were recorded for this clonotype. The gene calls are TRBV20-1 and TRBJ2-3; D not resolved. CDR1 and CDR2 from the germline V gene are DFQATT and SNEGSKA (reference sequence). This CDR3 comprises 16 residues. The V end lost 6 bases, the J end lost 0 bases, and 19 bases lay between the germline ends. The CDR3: CSASGGVRSSTDTQYF. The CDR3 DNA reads TGCAGTGCAAGTGGCGGAGTGAGATCTAGCACAGATACGCAGTATTTT.

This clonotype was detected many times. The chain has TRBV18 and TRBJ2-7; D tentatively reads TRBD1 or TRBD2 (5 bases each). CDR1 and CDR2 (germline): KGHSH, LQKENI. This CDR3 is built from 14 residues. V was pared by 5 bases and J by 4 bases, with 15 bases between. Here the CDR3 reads CASSNGTGNYEQYF. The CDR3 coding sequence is TGTGCCAGCTCAAACGGGACGGGTAATTACGAGCAGTACTTC. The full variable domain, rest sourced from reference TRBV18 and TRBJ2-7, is NAGVMQNPRHLVRRRGQEARLRCSPMKGHSHVYWYRQLPEEGLKFMVYLQKENIIDESGMPKERFSAEFPKEGPSILRIQQVVRGDSAAYFCASSNGTGNYEQYFGPGTRLTVT.

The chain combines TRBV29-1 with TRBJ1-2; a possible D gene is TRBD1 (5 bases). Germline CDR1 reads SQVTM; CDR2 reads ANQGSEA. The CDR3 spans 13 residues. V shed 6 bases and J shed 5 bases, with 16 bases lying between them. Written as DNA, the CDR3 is TGCAGCGTCGCCTATGGGGACGGGTATGGCTACACCTTC. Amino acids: CSVAYGDGYGYTF.

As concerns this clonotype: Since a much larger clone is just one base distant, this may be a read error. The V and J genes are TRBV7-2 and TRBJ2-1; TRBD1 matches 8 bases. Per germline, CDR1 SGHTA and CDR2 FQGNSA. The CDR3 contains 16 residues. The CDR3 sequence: CAGSLDRQGRYNEQFF. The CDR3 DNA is TGTGCCGGCAGCTTAGATCGACAGGGGCGGTACAATGAGCAGTTCTTC.

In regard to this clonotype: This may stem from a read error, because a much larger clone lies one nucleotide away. This CDR3 reads CTSTIREGEKLFF. The CDR3 nucleotides read TGTACCAGCACTATCAGGGAGGGCGAAAAACTGTTTTTT. V usage is TRBV7-2 and J usage is TRBJ1-4; perhaps TRBD1 as D (5 bases). Trimming left V 7 bases short and J 8 bases short, with 14 bases between. Germline-derived CDR1 and CDR2 are SGHTA and FQGNSA. This CDR3 has 13 amino acids.

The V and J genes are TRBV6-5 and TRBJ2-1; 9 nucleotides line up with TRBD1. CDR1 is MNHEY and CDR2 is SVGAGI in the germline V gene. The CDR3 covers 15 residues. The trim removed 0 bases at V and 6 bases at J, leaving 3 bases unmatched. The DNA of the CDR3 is TGTGCCAGCAGTTACTCAGGGACAGGGATCAATGAGCAGTTCTTC. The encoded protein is CASSYSGTGINEQFF.

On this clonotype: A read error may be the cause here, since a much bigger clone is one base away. The CDR3 sequence is CVSSLRTGISYEQYF. In DNA form, the CDR3 reads TGCGTCAGCAGCTTGAGGACAGGGATAAGCTACGAGCAGTACTTC. V usage is TRBV5-1 and J usage is TRBJ2-7; 8 nucleotides line up with TRBD1. The CDR3 loop spans 15 amino acids. The V gene's germline CDR1 is SGHRS and CDR2 YFSETQ. The full variable domain, with the rest looked up from reference TRBV5-1 and TRBJ2-7, is KAGVTQTPRYLIKTRGQQVTLSCSPISGHRSVSWYQQTPGQGLQFLFEYFSETQRNKGNFPGRFSGRQFSNSRSEMNVSTLELGDSALYLCVSSLRTGISYEQYFGPGTRLTVT.

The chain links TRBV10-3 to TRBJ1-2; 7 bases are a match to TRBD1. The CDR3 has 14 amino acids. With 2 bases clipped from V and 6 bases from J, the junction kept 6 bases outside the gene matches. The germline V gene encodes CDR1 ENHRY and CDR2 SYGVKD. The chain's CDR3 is CAISERQGLDGYTF. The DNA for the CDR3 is TGTGCCATCAGTGAGCGACAGGGTTTAGATGGCTACACCTTC.

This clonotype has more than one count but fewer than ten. The CDR3 sequence: CASSYGPGRNQPQHF. The DNA of the CDR3 is TGTGCCAGCAGCTACGGACCGGGGCGCAATCAGCCCCAGCATTTT. The chain is built from TRBV7-2 and TRBJ1-5; D perhaps matches TRBD1 (5 bases). In germline, CDR1 is SGHTA, CDR2 FQGNSA. The length of the CDR3 is 15 residues. V was clipped by 4 bases and J by 2 bases, with 12 bases between them.

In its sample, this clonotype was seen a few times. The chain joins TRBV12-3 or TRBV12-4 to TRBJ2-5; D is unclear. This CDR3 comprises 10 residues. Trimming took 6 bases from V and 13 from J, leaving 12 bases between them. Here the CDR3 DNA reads TGTGCCAGCAGCAACCGGGCCACGTACTTC. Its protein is CASSNRATYF.

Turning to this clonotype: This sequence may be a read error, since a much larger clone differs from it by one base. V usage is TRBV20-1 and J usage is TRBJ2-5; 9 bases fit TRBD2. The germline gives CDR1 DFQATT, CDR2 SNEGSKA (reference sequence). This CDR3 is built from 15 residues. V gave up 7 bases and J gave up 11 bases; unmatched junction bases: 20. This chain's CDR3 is CSGLARTSEYNEQYF. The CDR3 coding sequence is TGCAGTGGTCTAGCCCGGACTAGCGAGTACAATGAGCAGTACTTC.

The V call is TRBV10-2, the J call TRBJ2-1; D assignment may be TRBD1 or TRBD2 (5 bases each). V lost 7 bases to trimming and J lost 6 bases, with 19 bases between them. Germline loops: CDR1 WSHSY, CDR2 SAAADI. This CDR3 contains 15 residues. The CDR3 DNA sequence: TGCGCCAGCATCATAGGGACGGACCTAGCCAATGAGCAGTTCTTC. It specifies CASIIGTDLANEQFF.